This T cell receptor beta chain was recorded in a study of blood T cell repertoires in COVID-19. Germline values: CDR1 MNHEY, CDR2 SMNVEV (reference sequence). This CDR3 comprises 14 residues. Trimming took 6 bases from V and 7 from J, leaving 13 bases between them. Produced via immunoSEQ multiplex PCR; TCRdb's table is partial and in-frame only. This sample carries about 270,000 clones, 85% to 90% of them seen once, and the ten largest clones take 4.1%. This TCR came from a woman in her thirties with acute COVID-19. This chain links TRBV27 with TRBJ1-6; a possible D gene is TRBD1 (6 bases). Material: PBMCs or T cells enriched from blood (not recorded which). In DNA, the CDR3 is TGTGCCAGCAGGGAACAGGGAAAGAATTCACCCCTCCACTTT. Translated: CASREQGKNSPLHF.